Each of the 15 T cell receptor beta chains below was sequenced from the same sample in a study of T cells in Graves' hyperthyroidism and ophthalmopathy. The TCR beta CDR3 regions underwent amplification using RNA transcripts as the source. The HTBI primer set drove a first-round RT-PCR of the TCR CDR3. TCRdb reprocessed the multiplex PCR reads via MiXCR and lists one record per CDR3 protein. The sample has approximately 430,000 distinct CDR3 sequences; about 15% are singletons. The sequencing input was blood. Receptors were obtained from a man aged 18-30 years with Graves' ophthalmopathy.

Ten or more counts support this clonotype. CDR3 DNA sequence: TGTGCCAGCAGCCTGACTAGCGGGGGTCACAATGAGCAGTTCTTC. It encodes CASSLTSGGHNEQFF. This chain uses TRBV7-9 with TRBJ2-1; 12 bases line up with TRBD2. This CDR3 spans 15 amino acids. The germline gives CDR1 SEHNR, CDR2 FQNEAQ (reference sequence). V dropped 5 bases and J dropped 5; count of bases not matched to a gene: 4.

In its sample, this clonotype was seen many times. The chain links TRBV20-1 to TRBJ2-3, with D unclear. V lost 1 base, J lost 3 bases, and 11 bases lay in between. Looked up from germline, CDR1 is DFQATT and CDR2 is SNEGSKA (reference sequence). CDR3 size: 14 residues. CDR3 nucleotide sequence: TGCAGTGCTAGAGTGGCATCCCTGACAGATACGCAGTATTTT. This encodes CSARVASLTDTQYF.

This clonotype came up a few times. The CDR3 sequence is CATSRGIQGREQYF. In nucleotides, the CDR3 is TGTGCCACCAGCAGAGGTATACAGGGGCGCGAGCAGTACTTC. The chain links TRBV15 to TRBJ2-7, with 7 positions matching TRBD1. The germline gives CDR1 LNHNV, CDR2 YYDKDF (reference sequence). Trimming removed 1 base from V and 6 bases from J; junction bases left unmatched: 6. The CDR3 consists of 14 residues.

This clonotype was seen many times. The chain joins TRBV12-3 or TRBV12-4 to TRBJ1-2; 9 positions agree with TRBD1. Germline trimming cut 6 bases from V and 2 bases from J; bases unmatched to any gene: 7. The CDR3 has 15 residues. The CDR3 nucleotides read TGTGCCAGCAGCTCGACAGGGGGATGGAACTATGGCTACACCTTC. Protein product: CASSSTGGWNYGYTF.

The table lists this clonotype with many counts. The chain has TRBV4-1 and TRBJ2-1, with D possibly TRBD1 on 7 matching bases. The CDR3 loop spans 15 amino acids. Between the trimmed V and J ends, which lost 4 bases and 7 bases, there was a span of 17 bases. From germline, CDR1 is MGHRA and CDR2 YSYEKL. CDR3 amino acids: CASSLWGSGGNEQFF. The CDR3 DNA sequence: TGCGCCAGCAGCCTTTGGGGGTCAGGGGGGAATGAGCAGTTCTTC.

This clonotype appeared a few times. V and J are TRBV4-1 and TRBJ1-4; 7 nucleotides agree with TRBD1. Losses at the gene ends were 2 bases for V and 5 bases for J; bases not matched to a gene: 5. The CDR3 covers 15 residues. Germline-derived CDR1 and CDR2 are MGHRA and YSYEKL. The CDR3 DNA reads as TGCGCCAGCAGCCAACTGACAGGGTTCAATGAAAAACTGTTTTTT. It translates to CASSQLTGFNEKLFF.

This clonotype was detected many times. The genes are TRBV7-9 and TRBJ2-1, with D unclear. The length of the CDR3 is 14 residues. The V gene lost 8 bases and the J gene lost 4 bases, with 15 bases spanning the gap. Germline assignment: CDR1 SEHNR and CDR2 FQNEAQ (reference sequence). In nucleotides, the CDR3 is TGTGCCAGCGCTTCAATCGCCGGATACAATGAGCAGTTCTTC. Protein: CASASIAGYNEQFF.

The V and J genes are TRBV10-1 and TRBJ2-5; D unresolved. This CDR3 spans 15 amino acids. The germline V gene has CDR1 WNHNN and CDR2 SYGVQD (reference sequence). Trimming left V 0 bases short and J 2 bases short, with 10 bases between. In DNA form, the CDR3 reads TGCGCCAGCAGTGAGTCGCGGCTCGCTCAAGAGACCCAGTACTTC. Translation: CASSESRLAQETQYF.

At least ten counts were recorded for this clonotype. The rearrangement links TRBV6-5 to TRBJ2-3; no reliable D call. There are 12 residues in the CDR3. The V gene's germline CDR1 is MNHEY and CDR2 SVGAGI. The V gene lost 4 bases and the J gene lost 4 bases, with 6 bases spanning the gap. The DNA for the CDR3 is TGTGCCAGCAGTTCCCATTCAGATACGCAGTATTTT. Translation gives CASSSHSDTQYF.

This clonotype is a singleton in its sample. The chain carries TRBV7-9 and TRBJ1-3, with 11 positions matching TRBD1. The germline V gene has CDR1 SEHNR and CDR2 FQNEAQ (reference sequence). Germline trimming cut 5 bases from V and 2 bases from J; bases unmatched to any gene: 5. CDR3 length: 16 residues. The CDR3 loop is CASSPGTGGTGNTIYF. In DNA form, the CDR3 reads TGTGCCAGCAGCCCTGGGACAGGGGGTACTGGAAACACCATATATTTT.

There are a few counts of this clonotype. The CDR3 loop reads CSVGQGGDEKLFF. The CDR3 DNA sequence: TGCAGCGTTGGACAGGGGGGCGATGAAAAACTGTTTTTT. This chain joins TRBV29-1 and TRBJ1-4; 9 bases fit TRBD1. The junction had 3 bases not matched to a gene; V was cut back by 4 bases and J by 6 bases. Germline V lookup: CDR1 SQVTM, CDR2 ANQGSEA. The CDR3 totals 13 residues.

This clonotype showed up many times. V is TRBV24-1 and J is TRBJ2-3; TRBD2 matches at 8 bases. CDR1 is KGHDR, CDR2 SFDVKD, per germline. This CDR3 is 18 amino acids long. V lost 4 bases to trimming and J lost 4 bases; unmatched junction nucleotides: 15. The CDR3 region is CATSEIAGLGTGADTQYF. As DNA, the CDR3 is TGTGCCACCAGTGAGATAGCGGGATTAGGGACGGGCGCAGATACGCAGTATTTT.

There are many counts of this clonotype. V gene TRBV29-1 combines with J gene TRBJ1-5, with D perhaps matching TRBD1 (6 bases). Trimming removed 4 bases from V and 2 bases from J, with 6 bases in between. The CDR3 runs 12 residues. Germline V CDR1 and CDR2: SQVTM, ANQGSEA. CDR3 loop: CSVGTGNQPQHF. The CDR3 DNA sequence: TGCAGCGTTGGGACAGGCAATCAGCCCCAGCATTTT.

There are many counts of this clonotype. The chain employs TRBV11-2 and TRBJ2-7, with 7 bases identical to TRBD2. After removal of 5 bases from V and 0 bases from J, the junction contained 7 bases not matched to a gene. The germline gives CDR1 SGHAT, CDR2 FQNNGV. CDR3 size: 15 residues. CDR3 nucleotide sequence: TGTGCCAGCAGCCCCACCTGGACTAGCTCCTACGAGCAGTACTTC. Amino acid sequence: CASSPTWTSSYEQYF.

The rearrangement links TRBV30 to TRBJ1-6; TRBD1 agrees at 7 bases. The CDR3 runs to 16 residues. The V gene's germline CDR1 is GTSNPN and CDR2 SVGIG (reference sequence). V shed 3 bases and J 4 bases; nucleotides not matched to a gene: 9. The CDR3 DNA reads as TGTGCCTGGAGCGACCTTAGGGACAGTTATAATTCACCCCTCCACTTT. Its protein is CAWSDLRDSYNSPLHF.